A selection of T cell receptor beta chains follows, all from one sample in a study of T-cell memory formation after mild COVID-19. TCRdb passed the 5' RACE reads through MiXCR, listing each CDR3 protein once. The sample lists 250,000 to 300,000 distinct CDR3 sequences; 16% were seen once. Sequences were obtained from PBMCs or a T cell subset sorted from them (not recorded which). The receptors here all came from a young man who had mild COVID-19 (a few samples of this study predate the infection). Cell type and time point are not known. CDR3s include the opening cysteine and the closing phenylalanine or tryptophan. A D gene is named only where the DNA matches it firmly. Expanded clones are given a class, and other clones once, few, many or no size at all.

clone_size	cdr3_length	d_call	v_call	j_call	cdr3_nt	cdr3_aa
.	13	TRBD1	TRBV6-5	TRBJ2-7	TGTGCCAGCAGTTACGAGTGGGACAGGGAGAAGTACTTC	CASSYEWDREKYF
few	13	.	TRBV29-1	TRBJ2-3	TGCAGCGGCGCGAGACAGGGCACAGATACGCAGTATTTT	CSGARQGTDTQYF
few	14	.	TRBV24-1	TRBJ1-5	TGTGCCACCAGTGATTTAAGCGGGGAACAGCCCCAGCATTTT	CATSDLSGEQPQHF
many	14	TRBD2	TRBV5-6	TRBJ2-1	TGTGCCAGCAGCCTTAGCGGGAGAGGCAGTGAGCAGTTCTTC	CASSLSGRGSEQFF
many	14	TRBD1	TRBV7-2	TRBJ1-4	TGTGCCAGCAGCTTTTGGCAGGGGGACGAAAAACTGTTTTTT	CASSFWQGDEKLFF
.	13	.	TRBV7-9	TRBJ1-2	TGTGCCAGCAGCTCCGGCAGCAACTATGGCTACACCTTC	CASSSGSNYGYTF
.	14	TRBD1	TRBV29-1	TRBJ2-7	TGCAGCGTTGTCTGGGACAGGAGCTCCTACGAGCAGTACTTC	CSVVWDRSSYEQYF
.	11	.	TRBV24-1	TRBJ2-3	TGTGCCACCAGCGCAGGGCATACGCAGAATTTT	CATSAGHTQNF
few	15	.	TRBV12-3/TRBV12-4	TRBJ1-2	TGTGCCAGCAGTTTAGGGGCAGGGGTGGACTATGGCTACACCTTC	CASSLGAGVDYGYTF
.	15	TRBD1	TRBV5-5	TRBJ2-7	TGTGCCAGCAGCTTAACCGGGACAGGGGGCCCCGAGCAGTACTTC	CASSLTGTGGPEQYF
.	12	TRBD1	TRBV28	TRBJ1-5	TGTGCCACCGCGACAGGGAATCAGCCCCAGCATTTT	CATATGNQPQHF
.	18	.	TRBV4-1	TRBJ1-5	TGCGCCAGCAGCCAAGTGGGGACGAATACCCATGCTATACAGCCCCAGCATTTT	CASSQVGTNTHAIQPQHF
many	16	TRBD1	TRBV6-2/TRBV6-3	TRBJ1-5	TGTGCCAGCAGCCCCGGACAGGGCCCTAGCAATCAGCCCCAGCATTTT	CASSPGQGPSNQPQHF
.	14	TRBD2	TRBV6-5	TRBJ2-5	TGTGCCAGCAGTTACCCACCCACGGGGGGAACCCAGTACTTC	CASSYPPTGGTQYF